The 12 T cell receptor beta chains given below trace back to one sample, sequenced in a study of shared clonotypes between healthy human individuals. Clones were read by immunoSEQ multiplex PCR, and TCRdb kept only the in-frame ones, dropping some. The table has more than 1.2 million clones, about 98.5% seen once. The sequenced material came from naive CD4+ T cells sorted from blood. The subset: CD45RA+ positively selected. These receptors were obtained from a man younger than 40 in good health.

The chain links TRBV9 to TRBJ2-7; 9 bases are a match to TRBD2. Germline CDR1 reads SGDLS; CDR2 reads YYNGEE. Unmatched junction bases numbered 10, after V lost 9 bases and J lost 3 bases. The CDR3 has 14 amino acids. For the CDR3, the DNA is TGTGCCACCACCGGAGGGACTAGCAGCTACGAGCAGTACTTC. Translating it yields CATTGGTSSYEQYF. Together with reference TRBV9 and TRBJ2-7, the CDR3 gives the full variable domain: DSGVTQTPKHLITATGQRVTLRCSPRSGDLSVYWYQQSLDQGLQFLIQYYNGEERAKGNILERFSAQQFPDLHSELNLSSLELGDSALYFCATTGGTSSYEQYFGPGTRLTVT.

This chain links TRBV13 with TRBJ2-1; 7 positions match TRBD2. Germline CDR1 PRHDT, CDR2 FYEKMQ (reference sequence). Germline trimming cut 5 bases from V and 4 bases from J; bases unmatched to any gene: 11. The CDR3 runs 16 residues. In nucleotides, the CDR3 is TGTGCCAGCAGCCCCACAATTCGGGGGGATTACAATGAGCAGTTCTTC. Translating it yields CASSPTIRGDYNEQFF.

The V and J genes are TRBV2 and TRBJ1-1; D remains unclear. V dropped 2 bases and J dropped 4 bases, with 11 bases sitting between them. This CDR3 region has 14 residues. Germline lookup yields CDR1 SNHLY and CDR2 FYNNEI. CDR3: CASSESRWGTEAFF. The CDR3 DNA is TGTGCCAGCAGTGAATCGCGATGGGGCACTGAAGCTTTCTTT.

For this clone: Other DNA variants within this sample encode the same CDR3. The V call is TRBV18, the J call TRBJ2-1, with TRBD1 as a possible D gene (5 bases). Between the trimmed V and J ends, which lost 2 bases and 4 bases, there was a span of 9 bases. The germline V gene encodes CDR1 KGHSH and CDR2 LQKENI. This CDR3 has 14 residues. The CDR3 coding sequence is TGTGCCAGCTCACCAACTTCAGGGTACAATGAGCAGTTCTTC. It encodes CASSPTSGYNEQFF. Full variable domain (rest looked up from reference TRBV18 and TRBJ2-1): NAGVMQNPRHLVRRRGQEARLRCSPMKGHSHVYWYRQLPEEGLKFMVYLQKENIIDESGMPKERFSAEFPKEGPSILRIQQVVRGDSAAYFCASSPTSGYNEQFFGPGTRLTVL.

The chain joins TRBV11-2 to TRBJ2-1; 8 positions agree with TRBD1. Germline V gene data show CDR1 as SGHAT and CDR2 as FQNNGV. J was trimmed by 11 bases and V by 5 bases; bases with no gene match: 17. This CDR3 region has 16 residues. CDR3 loop: CASSPRGTGSTRKQFF. The CDR3 region has the DNA TGTGCCAGCAGCCCCCGGGGGACAGGTTCCACCAGGAAGCAGTTCTTC.

This rearrangement joins TRBV28 to TRBJ1-5; D possibly corresponds to TRBD1 (6 bases). The V end lost 4 bases, the J end lost 0 bases, and 28 bases lay between the germline ends. CDR3 length equals 21 residues. CDR1 and CDR2 from the germline V gene are MDHEN and SYDVKM. Here the CDR3 DNA reads TGTGCCAGCAGTTCCGAGGAGGGGGGGAGTTCATCCATTCATAGCAATCAGCCCCAGCATTTT. Its translation: CASSSEEGGSSSIHSNQPQHF.

This clone was counted a few times. This same CDR3 is encoded by further DNA sequences in the sample. This chain connects TRBV7-2 to TRBJ2-7; D is undetermined. Per germline, CDR1 SGHTA and CDR2 FQGNSA. V lost 5 bases and J lost 0, with 5 bases in between. There are 12 residues in the CDR3. The CDR3 loop reads CASSQSSYEQYF. As DNA, the CDR3 is TGTGCCAGCAGCCAGAGCTCCTACGAGCAGTACTTC.

V gene TRBV5-6 combines with J gene TRBJ2-1; the match to TRBD1 covers 9 bases. The CDR3 is made up of 17 amino acids. The V and J ends lost 1 base and 3 bases, in that order; junction bases with no gene match: 8. Germline loops: CDR1 SGHDT, CDR2 YYEEEE. The CDR3 reads CASSLRALGQGYNEQFF. CDR3 in DNA: TGTGCCAGCAGCTTGAGGGCCCTGGGACAGGGCTACAATGAGCAGTTCTTC.

This chain links TRBV19 with TRBJ1-5; D is perhaps TRBD1 (6 bases). Germline assignment: CDR1 LNHDA and CDR2 SQIVND (reference sequence). V gave up 5 bases and J gave up 7 bases, with 15 bases separating them. The CDR3 runs 14 residues. The CDR3 DNA reads as TGTGCCAGTAGTCAAATCACAGGGAGCCAGCCCCAGCATTTT. It encodes CASSQITGSQPQHF.

This chain links TRBV7-8 with TRBJ1-2; D is undetermined. V was clipped by 5 bases and J by 4 bases, with 14 bases between them. This CDR3 spans 14 amino acids. Per the germline V gene, CDR1 is SGHVS and CDR2 is FQNEAQ. The CDR3, as DNA: TGTGCCAGCAGCCCCCGAGGGCCTAGCTATGGCTACACCTTC. Translation gives CASSPRGPSYGYTF. Full variable domain (outside the CDR3, taken from reference TRBV7-8 and TRBJ1-2): GAGVSQSPRYKVAKRGQDVALRCDPISGHVSLFWYQQALGQGPEFLTYFQNEAQLDKSGLPSDRFFAERPEGSVSTLKIQRTQQEDSAVYLCASSPRGPSYGYTFGSGTRLTVV.

As concerns this clone: Other DNA variants within this sample encode the same CDR3. The CDR3 nucleotides are TGCAGCGTGGGGCAGGGGCTTAATCAGCCCCAGCATTTT. Protein: CSVGQGLNQPQHF. The chain has TRBV29-1 and TRBJ1-5, with a weak D call TRBD1 (6 bases). V gave up 6 bases and J gave up 4 bases, with 13 bases separating them. CDR3 size: 13 residues. Germline loops: CDR1 SQVTM, CDR2 ANQGSEA. Looking up the rest from reference TRBV29-1 and TRBJ1-5 gives the full variable domain: SAVISQKPSRDICQRGTSLTIQCQVDSQVTMMFWYRQQPGQSLTLIATANQGSEATYESGFVIDKFPISRPNLTFSTLTVSNMSPEDSSIYLCSVGQGLNQPQHFGDGTRLSIL.

The J gene is TRBJ2-7, the V gene TRBV18; 11 nucleotides agree with TRBD1. The CDR3 runs 16 residues. Trimming at V came to 3 bases and at J to 2 bases, leaving 6 bases not matched to a gene. Germline V gene lookup returns CDR1 KGHSH and CDR2 LQKENI. The CDR3 sequence: CASSPGQGARTYEQYF. CDR3 sequence (DNA): TGTGCCAGCTCACCCGGACAGGGGGCTAGGACCTACGAGCAGTACTTC.